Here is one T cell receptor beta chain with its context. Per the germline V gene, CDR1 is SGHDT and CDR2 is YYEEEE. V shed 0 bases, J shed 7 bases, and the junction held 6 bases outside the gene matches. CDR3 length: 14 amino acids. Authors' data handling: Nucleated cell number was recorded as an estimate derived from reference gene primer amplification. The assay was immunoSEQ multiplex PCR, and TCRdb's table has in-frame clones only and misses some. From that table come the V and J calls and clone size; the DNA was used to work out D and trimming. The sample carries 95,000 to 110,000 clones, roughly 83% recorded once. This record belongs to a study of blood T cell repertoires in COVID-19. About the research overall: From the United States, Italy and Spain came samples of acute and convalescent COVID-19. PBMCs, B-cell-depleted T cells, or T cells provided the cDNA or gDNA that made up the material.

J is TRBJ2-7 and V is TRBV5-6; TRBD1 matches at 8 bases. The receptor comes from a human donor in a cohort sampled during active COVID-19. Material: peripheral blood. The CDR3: CASSLGTTGGEQYV. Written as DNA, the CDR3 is TGTGCCAGCAGCTTGGGAACCACAGGGGGTGAGCAGTACGTC.